The 28 T cell receptor beta chains given below trace back to one sample, sequenced in a study of blood T cell repertoires in COVID-19. TCRdb keeps only in-frame clones here, not all; method: immunoSEQ multiplex PCR. The table records around 300,000 clones, 75% to 90% of them present only once. Input material: peripheral blood. The receptors come from a woman aged 30 to 39 with COVID-19, enrolled during active disease.

V usage is TRBV7-2 and J usage is TRBJ1-3; perhaps TRBD1 as D (6 bases). The CDR3 is 13 residues long. Germline lookup yields CDR1 SGHTA and CDR2 FQGNSA. V was clipped by 4 bases and J by 8 bases, with 12 bases between them. In nucleotides, the CDR3 is TGTGCCAGCAGCTATGGACAGAGCCACACCATATATTTT. It encodes CASSYGQSHTIYF.

The CDR3 reads CASSGLGGAYGYTF. DNA for the CDR3: TGTGCCAGTAGTGGGCTAGGGGGGGCCTATGGCTACACCTTC. The chain recombines TRBV19 with TRBJ1-2, with a possible D match to TRBD1 (6 bases). The V end was cut by 5 bases, the J end by 4 bases, with 14 bases between. Germline CDR1 and CDR2: LNHDA and SQIVND (reference sequence). The CDR3 extends over 14 amino acids.

This chain uses TRBV2 with TRBJ1-2; no firm D call. The CDR3 is made up of 10 amino acids. The V gene lost 7 bases and the J gene lost 8 bases, with 8 bases spanning the gap. Germline V lookup: CDR1 SNHLY, CDR2 FYNNEI. The CDR3 is CASMGRGYTF. CDR3 DNA: TGTGCCAGCATGGGGAGAGGCTACACCTTC. The entire variable domain, with the rest obtained from reference TRBV2 and TRBJ1-2, is as follows: EPEVTQTPSHQVTQMGQEVILRCVPISNHLYFYWYRQILGQKVEFLVSFYNNEISEKSEIFDDQFSVERPDGSNFTLKIRSTKLEDSAMYFCASMGRGYTFGSGTRLTVV.

The rearrangement uses TRBV3-1 (or the pseudogene TRBV3-2) and TRBJ2-1, with 8 bases aligning to TRBD2. Germline V gene sequence: CDR1 LGHDT, CDR2 YNNKEL (reference sequence). The CDR3 totals 16 residues. Trimming cost V 1 base and J 5 bases; bases outside gene matches: 7. The CDR3 sequence: CASSQGISGKDNEQFF. CDR3 in DNA: TGTGCCAGCAGCCAAGGTATTAGCGGGAAAGACAATGAGCAGTTCTTC.

V is TRBV29-1 and J is TRBJ1-4; TRBD1 is a possible D gene (5 bases). Germline V gene data show CDR1 as SQVTM and CDR2 as ANQGSEA. This CDR3 region has 12 residues. Trimming stripped 6 bases from V and 5 bases from J, with 10 bases between. CDR3: CSVVAGNEKLFF. CDR3 sequence (DNA): TGCAGCGTGGTGGCAGGGAATGAAAAACTGTTTTTT.

V gene TRBV5-1 combines with J gene TRBJ2-3, with D unresolved. Trimming took 4 bases from V and 0 from J, leaving 12 bases between them. CDR1 SGHRS and CDR2 YFSETQ come from the germline V gene. CDR3 size: 15 residues. CDR3 amino acids: CASSRSDFSTDTQYF. The CDR3, as DNA: TGCGCCAGCAGCCGTTCAGATTTTAGCACAGATACGCAGTATTTT.

J is TRBJ2-1 and V is TRBV5-4; TRBD2 matches 8 bases. The CDR3 extends over 16 amino acids. V lost 0 bases and J lost 8; bases outside the gene matches: 10. Germline CDR1 and CDR2: SGHNT and YYREEE (reference sequence). The CDR3 loop reads CASSLAPGLGSDEQFF. DNA for the CDR3: TGTGCCAGCAGCTTGGCCCCGGGACTAGGAAGCGATGAGCAGTTCTTC.

The chain couples TRBV5-1 to TRBJ2-3; 9 nucleotides agree with TRBD1. Per germline, CDR1 SGHRS and CDR2 YFSETQ. The ends lost 3 bases at V and 5 bases at J; junction bases unmatched: 7. The CDR3 length is 15 residues. The CDR3 DNA is TGCGCCAGCAGCTCCGGGACAGGGCAGCAAGATACGCAGTATTTT. It codes for CASSSGTGQQDTQYF.

This clone was observed a handful of times. The V gene is TRBV28, the J gene TRBJ1-2; TRBD1 is a possible D gene (6 bases). Trimming cost V 6 bases and J 8 bases, with 22 bases left between them. Germline V gene lookup returns CDR1 MDHEN and CDR2 SYDVKM. The CDR3 runs to 15 residues. The CDR3 sequence: CASRRLQGPEGGYTF. The DNA for the CDR3 is TGTGCCAGCAGACGATTACAGGGTCCCGAGGGGGGCTACACCTTC.

V and J are TRBV5-4 and TRBJ1-2, with TRBD1 matching 7 bases. The CDR3 length is 13 residues. V lost 4 bases to trimming and J lost 2 bases; unmatched junction nucleotides: 2. CDR1 is SGHNT and CDR2 is YYREEE in the germline V gene (reference sequence). The CDR3 region has the DNA TGTGCCAGCAGCGGGGACAGCAACTATGGCTACACCTTC. Protein product: CASSGDSNYGYTF. Combining the CDR3 with reference TRBV5-4 and TRBJ1-2 gives the whole variable domain ETGVTQSPTHLIKTRGQQVTLRCSSQSGHNTVSWYQQALGQGPQFIFQYYREEENGRGNFPPRFSGLQFPNYSSELNVNALELDDSALYLCASSGDSNYGYTFGSGTRLTVV.

In its sample, this clone was seen a few times. The chain uses TRBV5-1 and TRBJ2-5; 7 bases fit TRBD2. With 0 bases clipped from V and 1 base from J, the junction kept 6 bases outside the gene matches. This CDR3 contains 16 residues. Germline V gene data show CDR1 as SGHRS and CDR2 as YFSETQ. The CDR3 here is CASSLGGTNPQETQYF. CDR3 DNA sequence: TGCGCCAGCAGCTTGGGGGGGACTAACCCCCAAGAGACCCAGTACTTC.

The chain recombines TRBV10-3 with TRBJ2-2; the match to TRBD1 covers 7 bases. Germline values: CDR1 ENHRY, CDR2 SYGVKD. After removal of 7 bases from V and 2 bases from J, the junction contained 7 bases not matched to a gene. This CDR3 is 15 amino acids long. As DNA, the CDR3 is TGTGCCATCAAAACCGGGACAGATAACACCGGGGAGCTGTTTTTT. It codes for CAIKTGTDNTGELFF.

The rearrangement links TRBV11-2 to TRBJ2-1; a possible D gene is TRBD1 (5 bases). CDR3 length: 16 residues. The germline V gene has CDR1 SGHAT and CDR2 FQNNGV. V was shortened by 1 base and J by 6 bases, with 16 bases between the two germline ends. CDR3 sequence: CASSLGGRSVRNEQFF. CDR3 DNA sequence: TGTGCCAGCAGCTTAGGGGGCCGTAGTGTTCGCAATGAGCAGTTCTTC.

The J gene is TRBJ2-5, the V gene TRBV29-1, with 9 bases identical to TRBD2. In germline, CDR1 is SQVTM, CDR2 ANQGSEA. The V segment lost 8 bases and the J segment 2 bases; nucleotides outside the gene matches: 6. The CDR3 totals 13 residues. CDR3 sequence: CSCRLAGQETQYF. The CDR3 DNA follows: TGCAGCTGCCGGCTAGCGGGGCAAGAGACCCAGTACTTC.

The chain has TRBV27 and TRBJ1-5; D remains ambiguous. The germline V gene has CDR1 MNHEY and CDR2 SMNVEV (reference sequence). CDR3 length: 16 residues. The germline V and J ends were trimmed by 4 bases and 1 base, with 14 bases remaining between them. This CDR3 is CASSSKRGNSNQPQHF. The CDR3 DNA sequence: TGTGCCAGCAGTTCCAAGAGAGGGAACAGCAATCAGCCCCAGCATTTT.

This rearrangement joins TRBV4-1 to TRBJ2-7; perhaps TRBD1 as D (6 bases). Trimming shortened V by 1 base and J by 2 bases, and 9 bases separated the two germline ends. The CDR3 covers 14 residues. In germline, CDR1 is MGHRA, CDR2 YSYEKL. CDR3 DNA sequence: TGCGCCAGCAGCCAAGTAAAGGGGGCCTACGAGCAGTACTTC. It is translated as CASSQVKGAYEQYF.

The chain recombines TRBV28 with TRBJ1-6; D may be TRBD1 (5 bases). Germline V gene lookup returns CDR1 MDHEN and CDR2 SYDVKM. V lost 4 bases and J 7 bases, leaving 11 bases between the germline ends. This CDR3 is built from 14 residues. As DNA, the CDR3 is TGTGCCAGCAGTTGGGGGGAATTGAATTCACCCCTCCACTTT. Translating it yields CASSWGELNSPLHF.

This chain connects TRBV5-6 to TRBJ1-4; tentative D call: TRBD1 (5 bases). V was trimmed by 1 base and J by 3 bases, leaving 10 bases between them. CDR1 and CDR2 from the germline V gene are SGHDT and YYEEEE. The CDR3 is made up of 15 amino acids. CDR3 region: CASSLWGGANEKLFF. CDR3 nucleotides: TGTGCCAGCAGCTTGTGGGGAGGGGCTAATGAAAAACTGTTTTTT.

The CDR3, as DNA: TGTGCCAGTAGTAATCGAAGGGAGATTGAGCAGTTCTTC. The encoded protein is CASSNRREIEQFF. The chain couples TRBV19 to TRBJ2-1, with a possible D match to TRBD2 (5 bases). Trimming stripped 4 bases from V and 9 bases from J, with 13 bases between. Germline loops: CDR1 LNHDA, CDR2 SQIVND (reference sequence). The length of the CDR3 is 13 residues.

The chain couples TRBV6-4 to TRBJ1-1; D is uncertain. V gave up 7 bases and J gave up 6 bases, with 9 bases separating them. The CDR3 totals 11 residues. Per germline, CDR1 MRHNA and CDR2 SNTAGT. Here the CDR3 DNA reads TGTGCCAGCAAGCGAAGATCTGAAGCTTTCTTT. It yields the protein CASKRRSEAFF.

This clone was seen a single time. The J gene is TRBJ1-6, the V gene TRBV30, with 11 nucleotides matching TRBD1. Germline CDR1 GTSNPN, CDR2 SVGIG (reference sequence). This CDR3 contains 14 residues. The trim removed 3 bases at V and 14 bases at J, leaving 9 bases unmatched. CDR3 in DNA: TGTGCCTGGAGCTTCGGACAGGGGGCGAGGTCCCTCCACTTT. This codes for CAWSFGQGARSLHF.

The chain combines TRBV23-1 with TRBJ1-2; 7 bases match TRBD1. TRBV23-1 is marked as an open reading frame, function uncertain. CDR3 length: 20 amino acids. V shed 2 bases, J shed 0 bases, and the junction held 18 bases outside the gene matches. The CDR3 region has the DNA TGCGCCAGCAGTCAACCCGATCAGCCGCCAGGGGGGCGGTCTAACTATGGCTACACCTTC. It is translated as CASSQPDQPPGGRSNYGYTF.

The rearrangement uses TRBV5-1 and TRBJ1-5, with D possibly matching TRBD1 (5 bases). V lost 1 base, J lost 1 base, and 9 bases lay in between. The germline CDR1 and CDR2 sequences are SGHRS and YFSETQ. This CDR3 is built from 15 residues. CDR3 protein: CASSLSGESNQPQHF. In DNA, the CDR3 is TGCGCCAGCAGCTTGTCGGGGGAAAGCAATCAGCCCCAGCATTTT.

The V call is TRBV18, the J call TRBJ1-1; 11 bases are a match to TRBD1. Trimming took 3 bases from V and 4 from J; bases not matched to a gene: 4. The CDR3 has 15 amino acids. Germline V gives CDR1 KGHSH, CDR2 LQKENI. Written as DNA, the CDR3 is TGTGCCAGCTCACCCCTAGGACAGGGGGCCACTGAAGCTTTCTTT. Translating gives CASSPLGQGATEAFF.

The chain carries TRBV18 and TRBJ2-7; 9 nucleotides align to TRBD1. Germline V gene data show CDR1 as KGHSH and CDR2 as LQKENI. This CDR3 has 16 amino acids. J was trimmed by 0 bases and V by 2 bases; bases with no gene match: 5. The CDR3: CASSPVGQGSSYEQYF. CDR3 bases: TGTGCCAGCTCACCAGTTGGACAGGGGAGCTCCTACGAGCAGTACTTC.

V usage is TRBV13 and J usage is TRBJ2-7, with TRBD1 matching 12 bases. J was trimmed by 4 bases and V by 5 bases; bases with no gene match: 6. The CDR3 sequence is 15 residues long. Germline CDR1 PRHDT, CDR2 FYEKMQ (reference sequence). The CDR3 here is CASSTGTGGAYEQYF. The CDR3 DNA is TGTGCCAGCAGCACTGGGACAGGGGGCGCGTACGAGCAGTACTTC.

This clone has just one count. J is TRBJ2-3 and V is TRBV5-1; no clear D. This CDR3 is 15 amino acids long. V was cut by 1 base and J by 0 bases, with 9 bases left in between. Germline V gene sequence: CDR1 SGHRS, CDR2 YFSETQ. The CDR3 region is CASSLFATSTDTQYF. CDR3 coding DNA: TGCGCCAGCAGCTTGTTTGCGACTAGCACAGATACGCAGTATTTT.

The chain is built from TRBV11-2 and TRBJ2-1; no firm D call. This CDR3 contains 12 residues. Deletions cut 5 bases from V and 6 bases from J, with 8 bases between. Germline values: CDR1 SGHAT, CDR2 FQNNGV. DNA of the CDR3: TGTGCCAGCAGCCCATACATCAATGAGCAGTTCTTC. Translation: CASSPYINEQFF.